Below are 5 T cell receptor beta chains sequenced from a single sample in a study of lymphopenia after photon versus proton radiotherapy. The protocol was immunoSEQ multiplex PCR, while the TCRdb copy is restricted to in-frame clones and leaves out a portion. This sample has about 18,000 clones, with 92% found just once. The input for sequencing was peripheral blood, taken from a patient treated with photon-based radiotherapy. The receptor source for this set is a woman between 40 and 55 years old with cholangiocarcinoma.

DNA of the CDR3: TGTGCCTGGAGTGTAACGGCGCCCAATGAGCAGTTCTTC. Protein: CAWSVTAPNEQFF. This chain connects TRBV30 to TRBJ2-1; no clear D gene. Germline-derived CDR1 and CDR2 are GTSNPN and SVGIG (reference sequence). V shed 0 bases and J shed 6 bases, with 9 bases lying between them. The CDR3 is 13 amino acids.

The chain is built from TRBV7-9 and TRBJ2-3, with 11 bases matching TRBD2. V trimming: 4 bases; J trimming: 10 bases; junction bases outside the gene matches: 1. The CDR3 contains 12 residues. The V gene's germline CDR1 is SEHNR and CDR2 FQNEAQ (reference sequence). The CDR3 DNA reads TGTGCCAGCAGCTCGACTAGCGGGGCGCAGTATTTT. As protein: CASSSTSGAQYF.

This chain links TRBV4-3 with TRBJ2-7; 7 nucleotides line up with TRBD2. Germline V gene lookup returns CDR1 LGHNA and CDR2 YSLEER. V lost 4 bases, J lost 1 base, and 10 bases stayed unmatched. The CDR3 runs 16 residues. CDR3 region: CASSPPAPSGSYEQYF. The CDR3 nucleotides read TGCGCCAGCAGCCCTCCAGCGCCTAGCGGTTCCTACGAGCAGTACTTC.

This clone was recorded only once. The DNA of the CDR3 is TGTGCGAGCGGAGTTCGCGCAGATACGCAGTATTTT. Amino acids: CASGVRADTQYF. The chain is built from TRBV11-2 and TRBJ2-3; the D gene is possibly TRBD2 (5 bases). The CDR3 totals 12 residues. In germline, CDR1 is SGHAT, CDR2 FQNNGV.

The CDR3 coding sequence is TGTGCCAGCAGCTCTCCGGACAGGGGGCGAAATGAGCAGTTCTTC. Translated: CASSSPDRGRNEQFF. The rearrangement links TRBV7-6 to TRBJ2-1, with 11 bases that match TRBD1. The CDR3 has 15 amino acids. Germline V gene lookup returns CDR1 SGHVS and CDR2 FNYEAQ. V lost 4 bases and J lost 7; bases outside the gene matches: 6.